A single sample gave rise to the 20 T cell receptor beta chains below, sequenced in a study of blood T cell repertoires in COVID-19. Sequencing was performed with immunoSEQ multiplex PCR; in TCRdb, only in-frame clones are kept and a portion is missing. The sample carries under 250,000 clones, around 86% recorded once. The specimen sequenced was peripheral blood. Receptor source: an older woman who had recovered from COVID-19.

CDR3 DNA sequence: TGCGCCAGCAGCCAACCCACTAGAGGTCGCGGCAATCAGCCCCAGCATTTT. Amino acids: CASSQPTRGRGNQPQHF. The genes are TRBV4-1 and TRBJ1-5; D unresolved. The V end was cut by 2 bases, the J end by 2 bases, with 16 bases between. The V gene's germline CDR1 is MGHRA and CDR2 YSYEKL. CDR3 size: 17 residues.

V and J are TRBV19 and TRBJ2-1; 16 nucleotides match TRBD2. Germline-derived CDR1 and CDR2 are LNHDA and SQIVND (reference sequence). The ends lost 5 bases at V and 7 bases at J; junction bases unmatched: 8. This CDR3 contains 17 residues. The CDR3 loop reads CASSGTSGGARPNEQFF. The CDR3, as DNA: TGTGCCAGTAGTGGGACTAGCGGGGGGGCCCGTCCTAATGAGCAGTTCTTC.

The chain uses TRBV20-1 and TRBJ1-1; unclear D gene. Germline CDR1 and CDR2: DFQATT and SNEGSKA (reference sequence). This CDR3 has 11 amino acids. V was cut by 1 base and J by 6 bases, with 6 bases left in between. The CDR3 loop is CSARGQSEAFF. The CDR3 coding sequence is TGCAGTGCTAGAGGGCAGTCTGAAGCTTTCTTT.

This clone was detected only once. The chain couples TRBV24-1 to TRBJ2-2, with D maybe TRBD2 (5 bases). The CDR3 loop spans 15 amino acids. Per the germline V gene, CDR1 is KGHDR and CDR2 is SFDVKD. V was pared by 1 base and J by 5 bases, with 10 bases between. The CDR3 region is CATSDLDYRTGELFF. The CDR3 DNA reads TGTGCCACCAGTGATTTAGACTACCGGACCGGGGAGCTGTTTTTT.

This sequence joins TRBV29-1 and TRBJ2-2; 8 nucleotides align to TRBD1. Trimming cost V 5 bases and J 2 bases; bases outside gene matches: 4. Germline-derived CDR1 and CDR2 are SQVTM and ANQGSEA. The CDR3 consists of 14 residues. The CDR3 here is CSVRDRLNTGELFF. The CDR3 DNA reads as TGCAGCGTTCGGGACAGGCTAAACACCGGGGAGCTGTTTTTT.

The chain combines TRBV11-2 with TRBJ2-5, with D maybe TRBD1 (6 bases). The germline V gene has CDR1 SGHAT and CDR2 FQNNGV. V gave up 7 bases and J gave up 2 bases, with 14 bases separating them. CDR3 length equals 14 residues. CDR3 region: CASTPDRVQETQYF. The CDR3 bases are TGTGCCAGCACCCCGGACAGAGTTCAAGAGACCCAGTACTTC.

For this clone: Other nucleotide sequences from this sample produce the same CDR3. The chain recombines TRBV3-1 (or the pseudogene TRBV3-2) with TRBJ2-3, with 11 bases matching TRBD2. The CDR3 has 16 residues. CDR1 is LGHDT and CDR2 is YNNKEL in the germline V gene (reference sequence). V shed 1 base and J 3 bases; nucleotides not matched to a gene: 3. The CDR3 DNA sequence: TGTGCCAGCAGCCAAGGGCTAGCGGGGGGTACAGATACGCAGTATTTT. It codes for CASSQGLAGGTDTQYF.

This chain's CDR3 is CASSYTSGPYEQYF. The DNA for the CDR3 is TGCGCCAGCAGCTACACTAGCGGGCCCTACGAGCAGTACTTC. The chain is built from TRBV5-1 and TRBJ2-7, with 9 bases fitting TRBD2. Trimming took 3 bases from V and 2 from J; bases not matched to a gene: 3. Germline V gives CDR1 SGHRS, CDR2 YFSETQ. There are 14 residues in the CDR3.

The chain is built from TRBV18 and TRBJ2-3; 8 bases line up with TRBD1. Germline CDR1 and CDR2: KGHSH and LQKENI. This CDR3 is built from 13 residues. J gave up 4 bases and V 6 bases, and 3 bases lay outside the gene matches. The CDR3 here is CASSPGGADTQYF. CDR3 bases: TGTGCCAGCTCCCCAGGGGGCGCAGATACGCAGTATTTT. The complete variable domain, with remaining parts taken from reference TRBV18 and TRBJ2-3, reads NAGVMQNPRHLVRRRGQEARLRCSPMKGHSHVYWYRQLPEEGLKFMVYLQKENIIDESGMPKERFSAEFPKEGPSILRIQQVVRGDSAAYFCASSPGGADTQYFGPGTRLTVL.

The chain couples TRBV5-8 to TRBJ2-7, with D perhaps TRBD1 (7 bases). The V end lost 1 base, the J end lost 2 bases, and 13 bases lay between the germline ends. Germline assignment: CDR1 SGHTS and CDR2 YDEGEE. The length of the CDR3 is 15 residues. The CDR3 region is CASSLRRDRAYEQYF. The CDR3 nucleotides read TGTGCCAGCAGCTTGAGGAGGGACAGAGCCTACGAGCAGTACTTC.

The chain couples TRBV3-1 (or the pseudogene TRBV3-2) to TRBJ1-3, with a weak D call TRBD1 (5 bases). The V end was cut by 0 bases, the J end by 5 bases, with 14 bases between. The CDR3 runs to 16 residues. Germline loops: CDR1 LGHDT, CDR2 YNNKEL (reference sequence). This CDR3 is CASSQEMVQGRNTIYF. The CDR3 DNA sequence: TGTGCCAGCAGCCAAGAGATGGTTCAGGGTAGAAACACCATATATTTT.

This clone was detected only a few times. The chain carries TRBV9 and TRBJ2-7, with a possible D match to TRBD1 (5 bases). Germline V gives CDR1 SGDLS, CDR2 YYNGEE. Trimming left V 3 bases short and J 1 base short, with 20 bases between. This CDR3 spans 17 amino acids. The CDR3 coding sequence is TGTGCCAGCAGCGCTAGTAGTAGGGGCTACGGTTCCTACGAGCAGTACTTC. Translation gives CASSASSRGYGSYEQYF.

Only one count was recorded for this clone. The J gene is TRBJ2-1, the V gene TRBV2; TRBD2 aligns across 8 bases. Germline lookup yields CDR1 SNHLY and CDR2 FYNNEI. This CDR3 contains 15 residues. The ends lost 7 bases at V and 5 bases at J; junction bases unmatched: 10. CDR3 protein: CASKGRGAVNNEQFF. The DNA of the CDR3 is TGTGCCAGCAAGGGGCGGGGGGCCGTTAACAATGAGCAGTTCTTC. Combining the CDR3 with reference TRBV2 and TRBJ2-1 gives the whole variable domain EPEVTQTPSHQVTQMGQEVILRCVPISNHLYFYWYRQILGQKVEFLVSFYNNEISEKSEIFDDQFSVERPDGSNFTLKIRSTKLEDSAMYFCASKGRGAVNNEQFFGPGTRLTVL.

This clone was seen only once. The rearrangement joins TRBV9 to TRBJ1-3; D uncertain. The CDR3 has 13 residues. V was trimmed by 0 bases and J by 3 bases, leaving 4 bases between them. Germline V gene sequence: CDR1 SGDLS, CDR2 YYNGEE. The CDR3 sequence is CASSVGLGNTIYF. CDR3 nucleotides: TGTGCCAGCAGCGTAGGGCTTGGAAACACCATATATTTT.

Here the CDR3 reads CRCVTTFNEQFF. For the CDR3, the DNA is TGCAGATGTGTGACAACCTTCAATGAGCAGTTCTTC. V usage is TRBV29-1 and J usage is TRBJ2-1; D unresolved. Per germline, CDR1 SQVTM and CDR2 ANQGSEA. This CDR3 has 12 residues.

The rearrangement links TRBV9 to TRBJ1-5; D is unclear. Germline values: CDR1 SGDLS, CDR2 YYNGEE. The CDR3 runs to 15 residues. V was cut by 0 bases and J by 6 bases, with 13 bases left in between. Here the CDR3 reads CASSVEAGLGQPQHF. The CDR3 DNA is TGTGCCAGCAGCGTAGAAGCCGGACTAGGTCAGCCCCAGCATTTT.

This chain links TRBV7-9 with TRBJ1-5; D gene unclear. This CDR3 region has 15 residues. Germline lookup yields CDR1 SEHNR and CDR2 FQNEAQ (reference sequence). V gave up 3 bases and J gave up 0 bases, with 9 bases separating them. The CDR3 nucleotides read TGTGCCAGCAGCTTGGCTAGTCATAGCAATCAGCCCCAGCATTTT. Protein sequence: CASSLASHSNQPQHF.

This clone has more than one count but fewer than ten. V gene TRBV5-1 combines with J gene TRBJ2-5; unclear D gene. With 0 bases removed from V and 2 bases from J, the gap between germline ends came to 8 bases. The CDR3 sequence is 14 residues long. Germline V gene lookup returns CDR1 SGHRS and CDR2 YFSETQ. CDR3 loop: CASSLGQIQETQYF. As DNA, the CDR3 is TGCGCCAGCAGCTTGGGACAAATACAAGAGACCCAGTACTTC.

The genes are TRBV2 and TRBJ1-2, with unresolved D. Germline V lookup: CDR1 SNHLY, CDR2 FYNNEI. This CDR3 has 11 residues. V was cut by 6 bases and J by 2 bases, with 4 bases left in between. CDR3 nucleotide sequence: TGTGCCAGCAGCGAGAACTATGGCTACACCTTC. This sequence encodes CASSENYGYTF.

The rearrangement links TRBV5-6 to TRBJ2-7, with 12 positions matching TRBD2. CDR3 length: 16 amino acids. Per the germline V gene, CDR1 is SGHDT and CDR2 is YYEEEE. The trim removed 4 bases at V and 5 bases at J, leaving 10 bases unmatched. In DNA form, the CDR3 reads TGTGCCAGCAGCCAACTAGCGGGGGGACACCGCAACGAGCAGTACTTC. Residues: CASSQLAGGHRNEQYF.